The next 2 T cell receptor beta chains were all read from a single sample in a study of T cell responses to AZD1222 COVID-19 vaccine. Clones were read by immunoSEQ multiplex PCR, and TCRdb kept only the in-frame ones, dropping some. The sample holds roughly 150,000 clones, more than 70% seen once. Sequenced material: peripheral blood, taken 28 days after the second AZD1222 dose. These TCRs come from an adult who received the AZD1222 COVID-19 vaccine.

The chain links TRBV7-8 to TRBJ1-2; D is uncertain. The CDR3 is 13 amino acids. The germline V gene has CDR1 SGHVS and CDR2 FQNEAQ. V lost 6 bases and J lost 0, with 8 bases in between. CDR3 amino acids: CASRSTANYGYTF. The CDR3 DNA reads as TGTGCCAGCAGATCTACAGCTAACTATGGCTACACCTTC.

A single count supports this clone. This chain uses TRBV5-8 with TRBJ1-6; tentatively, D is TRBD1 (5 bases). Trimming took 2 bases from V and 5 from J, leaving 11 bases between them. This CDR3 contains 15 residues. Germline V gene sequence: CDR1 SGHTS, CDR2 YDEGEE. The CDR3 bases are TGTGCCAGCAGCTTTAGGGGTCGGGATAATTCACCCCTCCACTTT. It yields the protein CASSFRGRDNSPLHF. Full variable domain (outside the CDR3, taken from reference TRBV5-8 and TRBJ1-6): EAGVTQSPTHLIKTRGQQATLRCSPISGHTSVYWYQQALGLGLQFLLWYDEGEERNRGNFPPRFSGRQFPNYSSELNVNALELEDSALYLCASSFRGRDNSPLHFGNGTRLTVT.